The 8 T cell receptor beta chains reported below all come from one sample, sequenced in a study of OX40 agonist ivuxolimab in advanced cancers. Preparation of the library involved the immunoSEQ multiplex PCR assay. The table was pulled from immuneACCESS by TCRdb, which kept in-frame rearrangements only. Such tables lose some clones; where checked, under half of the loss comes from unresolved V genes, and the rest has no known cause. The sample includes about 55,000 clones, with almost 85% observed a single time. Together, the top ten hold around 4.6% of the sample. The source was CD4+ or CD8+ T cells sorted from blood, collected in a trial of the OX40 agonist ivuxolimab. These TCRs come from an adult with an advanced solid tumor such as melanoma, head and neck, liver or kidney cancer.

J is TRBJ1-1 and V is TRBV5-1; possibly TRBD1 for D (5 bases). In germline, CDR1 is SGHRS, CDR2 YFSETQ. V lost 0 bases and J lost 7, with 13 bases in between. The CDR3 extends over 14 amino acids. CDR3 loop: CASSLDSGGDEAFF. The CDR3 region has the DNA TGCGCCAGCAGCTTGGATTCTGGGGGTGATGAAGCTTTCTTT.

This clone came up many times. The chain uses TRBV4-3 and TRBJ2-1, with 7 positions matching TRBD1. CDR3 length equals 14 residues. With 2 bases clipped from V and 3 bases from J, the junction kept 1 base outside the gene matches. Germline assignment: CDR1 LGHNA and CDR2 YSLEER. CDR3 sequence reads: CASSQYRGYNEQFF. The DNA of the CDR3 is TGCGCCAGCAGCCAATACAGGGGCTACAATGAGCAGTTCTTC.

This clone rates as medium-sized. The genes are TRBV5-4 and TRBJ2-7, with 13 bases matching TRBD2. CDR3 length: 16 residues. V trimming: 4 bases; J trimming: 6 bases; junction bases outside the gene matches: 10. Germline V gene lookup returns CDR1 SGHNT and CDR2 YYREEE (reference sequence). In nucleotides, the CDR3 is TGTGCCAGCAGCCCGGCCGGACTAGCGGGAGCGGGCGAGCAGTACTTC. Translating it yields CASSPAGLAGAGEQYF.

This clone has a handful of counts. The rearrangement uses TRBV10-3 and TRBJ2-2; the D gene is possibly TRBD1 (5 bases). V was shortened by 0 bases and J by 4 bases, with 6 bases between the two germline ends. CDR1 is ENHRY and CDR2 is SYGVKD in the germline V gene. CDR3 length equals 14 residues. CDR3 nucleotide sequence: TGTGCCATCAGTGAGTCTAGGGGCACCGGGGAGCTGTTTTTT. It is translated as CAISESRGTGELFF.

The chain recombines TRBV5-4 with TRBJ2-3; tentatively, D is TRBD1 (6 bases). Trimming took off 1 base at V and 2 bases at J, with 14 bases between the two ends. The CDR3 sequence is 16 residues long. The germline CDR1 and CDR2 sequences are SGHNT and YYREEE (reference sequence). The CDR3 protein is CASSLSPDRTTDTQYF. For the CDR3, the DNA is TGTGCCAGCAGCTTGTCTCCCGACAGGACCACAGATACGCAGTATTTT. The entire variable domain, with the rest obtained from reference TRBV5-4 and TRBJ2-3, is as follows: ETGVTQSPTHLIKTRGQQVTLRCSSQSGHNTVSWYQQALGQGPQFIFQYYREEENGRGNFPPRFSGLQFPNYSSELNVNALELDDSALYLCASSLSPDRTTDTQYFGPGTRLTVL.

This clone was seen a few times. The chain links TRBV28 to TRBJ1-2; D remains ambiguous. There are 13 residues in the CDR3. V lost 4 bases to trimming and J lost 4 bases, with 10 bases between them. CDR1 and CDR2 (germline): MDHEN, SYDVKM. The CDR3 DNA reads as TGTGCCAGCAGTTCCGTTGGGCCCTATGGCTACACCTTC. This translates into CASSSVGPYGYTF.

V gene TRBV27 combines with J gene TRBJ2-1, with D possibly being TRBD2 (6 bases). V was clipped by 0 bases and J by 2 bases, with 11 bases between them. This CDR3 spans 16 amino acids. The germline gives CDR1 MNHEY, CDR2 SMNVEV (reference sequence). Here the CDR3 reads CASSLSRGRPYNEQFF. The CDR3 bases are TGTGCCAGCAGTTTATCTCGGGGGAGGCCCTACAATGAGCAGTTCTTC.

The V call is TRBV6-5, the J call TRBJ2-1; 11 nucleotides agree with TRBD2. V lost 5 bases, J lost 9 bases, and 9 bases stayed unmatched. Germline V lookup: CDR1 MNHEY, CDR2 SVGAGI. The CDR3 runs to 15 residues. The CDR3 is CASSATSGRLGEQFF. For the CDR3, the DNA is TGTGCCAGCAGTGCTACTAGCGGGAGACTTGGTGAGCAGTTCTTC.